The 9 T cell receptor beta chains below were found in one sample sequenced in a study of T-cell reconstitution after alpha-beta-depleted transplantation in children. Unique molecular identifiers featured in how the TCRbeta library was prepared. TCRdb re-called the PCR reads through MiXCR, storing one row per CDR3 protein. The table lists hundreds of thousands of distinct CDR3 sequences, roughly a tenth of them singletons. This specimen consisted of PBMCs, obtained before TCRalphabeta/CD19-depleted stem cell transplant. The receptor set was obtained from a child between 2 and 9 years old with inherited bone marrow failure, due to receive a stem cell transplant.

A word on this clonotype: Just one base apart from a much larger clone, this may be a read error. The chain joins TRBV6-2 or TRBV6-3 to TRBJ2-2, with unresolved D. Trimming cost V 1 base and J 5 bases, with 5 bases left between them. Germline V gene lookup returns CDR1 MNHEY and CDR2 SVGEGT. This CDR3 spans 13 amino acids. CDR3: CASSYLRTGELFF. CDR3 bases: TGTGCCAGCAGTTACTTGAGAACCGGGGAGCTGTTTTTT.

This clonotype was recorded a few times. The V gene is TRBV7-2, the J gene TRBJ1-5; TRBD1 is a possible D gene (5 bases). This CDR3 has 13 residues. Trimming took off 3 bases at V and 10 bases at J, with 13 bases between the two ends. Germline V gene data show CDR1 as SGHTA and CDR2 as FQGNSA. This CDR3 is CASSFERGSPQHF. For the CDR3, the DNA is TGTGCCAGCAGCTTTGAAAGGGGCTCCCCCCAGCATTTT. Supplemented by reference TRBV7-2 and TRBJ1-5, the full variable domain reads GAGVSQSPSNKVTEKGKDVELRCDPISGHTALYWYRQSLGQGLEFLIYFQGNSAPDKSGLPSDRFSAERTGGSVSTLTIQRTQQEDSAVYLCASSFERGSPQHFGDGTRLSIL.

CDR3 in DNA: TGTGCCAGCACCTATCAGGCGCGGAGCAGCTCCTACAATGAGCAGTTCTTC. Protein: CASTYQARSSSYNEQFF. This chain links TRBV6-2 or TRBV6-3 with TRBJ2-1; the D is unclear. Germline V gene lookup returns CDR1 MNHEY and CDR2 SVGEGT. V was shortened by 7 bases and J by 0 bases, with 19 bases between the two germline ends. The CDR3 is made up of 17 amino acids.

Concerning this clonotype: A much more abundant neighbour one base away suggests this may be a read error. The J gene is TRBJ2-1, the V gene TRBV6-6; D is ambiguous. From germline, CDR1 is MNHNY and CDR2 SVGAGI (reference sequence). V dropped 8 bases and J dropped 12 bases, with 17 bases sitting between them. The CDR3 is made up of 12 amino acids. This chain's CDR3 is CASARWSGAQFF. CDR3 sequence (DNA): TGTGCCAGCGCCCGTTGGTCGGGTGCGCAGTTCTTC.

This clonotype was counted ten times or more. The chain uses TRBV7-9 and TRBJ1-5; no reliable D call. Trimming stripped 4 bases from V and 5 bases from J, with 15 bases between. The germline CDR1 and CDR2 sequences are SEHNR and FQNEAQ (reference sequence). The CDR3 covers 15 residues. CDR3 nucleotides: TGTGCCAGCAGCTCCCTGCAGAGGGAAGATCAGCCCCAGCATTTT. It translates to CASSSLQREDQPQHF.

This clonotype has at least ten counts. The V and J genes are TRBV29-1 and TRBJ2-7; D could derive from TRBD1 or TRBD2 (5 bases each). V gave up 6 bases and J gave up 3 bases, with 15 bases separating them. CDR1 and CDR2 (germline): SQVTM, ANQGSEA. CDR3 length: 13 residues. CDR3 in DNA: TGCAGCGTGTCGGGACGCGGAGTCTACGAGCAGTACTTC. It encodes CSVSGRGVYEQYF.

This clonotype was counted a single time. This could be a read error, since a much larger clone is one nucleotide away. Here the CDR3 reads CASSRRDRHSGANVLTF. The DNA for the CDR3 is TGTGCCAGCAGCCGCCGGGACAGGCACTCTGGGGCCAACGTCCTGACTTTC. V usage is TRBV7-9 and J usage is TRBJ2-6; 8 nucleotides line up with TRBD1. Germline V gene lookup returns CDR1 SEHNR and CDR2 FQNEAQ (reference sequence). The CDR3 is made up of 17 amino acids. V lost 5 bases, J lost 0 bases, and 6 bases stayed unmatched. Based on the CDR3 plus reference TRBV7-9 and TRBJ2-6, the full variable domain is DTGVSQNPRHKITKRGQNVTFRCDPISEHNRLYWYRQTLGQGPEFLTYFQNEAQLEKSRLLSDRFSAERPKGSFSTLEIQRTEQGDSAMYLCASSRRDRHSGANVLTFGAGSRLTVL.

This clonotype has just a few counts. This rearrangement joins TRBV5-5 to TRBJ2-1; D possibly corresponds to TRBD1 (6 bases). This CDR3 is built from 16 residues. Germline CDR1 is SGHKS and CDR2 is YYEKEE (reference sequence). V shed 1 base and J shed 6 bases, with 17 bases lying between them. The CDR3 loop reads CASSLLPNRVGNEQFF. In nucleotides, the CDR3 is TGTGCCAGCAGCTTGCTCCCTAACAGGGTTGGCAATGAGCAGTTCTTC.

The chain couples TRBV4-2 to TRBJ2-3, with D perhaps TRBD2 (6 bases). The CDR3 is 15 amino acids. Germline values: CDR1 LGHNA, CDR2 YNFKEQ. Trimming stripped 0 bases from V and 4 bases from J, with 11 bases between. CDR3 region: CASSQEEAGADTQYF. CDR3 bases: TGTGCCAGCAGCCAAGAAGAAGCGGGTGCAGATACGCAGTATTTT.